Listed here are 13 T cell receptor beta chains from one sample, sequenced in a study of CD8 T cells in ankylosing spondylitis. Broader study findings: Ankylosing spondylitis blood appeared to carry a characteristic TCR beta motif of several highly homologous variants.

MiXCR, run by TCRdb on the 5' RACE reads, gives a single entry per CDR3 protein. The sample lists a few hundred thousand distinct CDR3 sequences; approximately 17% were seen once. These receptors have no identified antigens. The sequenced sample consisted of blood, either unsorted or a sorted T cell fraction (not recorded which). These receptor sequences come from a male donor with ankylosing spondylitis.

V and J are TRBV12-3 or TRBV12-4 and TRBJ1-1, with 12 bases aligning to TRBD1. Unmatched junction bases numbered 16, after V lost 3 bases and J lost 5 bases. The CDR3 sequence is 19 residues long. In DNA, the CDR3 is TGTGCCAGCAGTTTTATTCTGGGGACAGGGGGCCGGGGGCGGACTGAAGCTTTCTTT. Amino acids: CASSFILGTGGRGRTEAFF.

The rearrangement links TRBV5-1 to TRBJ1-1, with a tentative D call TRBD1 (6 bases). This CDR3 contains 15 residues. Germline lookup yields CDR1 SGHRS and CDR2 YFSETQ. V shed 5 bases and J shed 4 bases, with 18 bases lying between them. As DNA, the CDR3 is TGCGCCAGCAGACGGACGGGCCCAGGGGTCACTGAAGCTTTCTTT. Its translation: CASRRTGPGVTEAFF.

Here the CDR3 reads CASSWGSGRAAEEQYF. The CDR3 DNA follows: TGTGCCAGCTCATGGGGTAGCGGGAGGGCCGCGGAAGAGCAGTACTTC. This chain connects TRBV27 to TRBJ2-7; TRBD2 agrees at 11 bases. The ends lost 8 bases at V and 7 bases at J; junction bases unmatched: 16. In germline, CDR1 is MNHEY, CDR2 SMNVEV (reference sequence). CDR3 length: 16 amino acids.

This chain links TRBV6-1 with TRBJ1-5; TRBD1 matches 10 bases. Germline V gene lookup returns CDR1 MNHNS and CDR2 SASEGT. The CDR3 is 15 amino acids. The trim removed 5 bases at V and 6 bases at J, leaving 7 bases unmatched. The CDR3 DNA is TGTGCCAGCAGTCCGCGGACAGGGGGTGGTCAGCCCCAGCATTTT. Translating it yields CASSPRTGGGQPQHF.

This clonotype was seen more than once but under ten times. V is TRBV5-1 and J is TRBJ1-2; no definite D call. The CDR3 has 14 amino acids. Germline loops: CDR1 SGHRS, CDR2 YFSETQ. Trimming took off 5 bases at V and 6 bases at J, with 17 bases between the two ends. This CDR3 reads CASRPRRGEDGYTF. In nucleotides, the CDR3 is TGCGCCAGCAGACCCCGGAGAGGAGAGGATGGCTACACCTTC.

The genes are TRBV5-1 and TRBJ1-5, with unresolved D. V dropped 2 bases and J dropped 6 bases, with 12 bases sitting between them. The CDR3 totals 14 residues. CDR1 is SGHRS and CDR2 is YFSETQ in the germline V gene. The CDR3 protein is CASSFGGFGQPQHF. The CDR3 DNA reads TGCGCCAGCAGCTTCGGAGGGTTTGGTCAGCCCCAGCATTTT. Full variable domain (outside the CDR3, taken from reference TRBV5-1 and TRBJ1-5): KAGVTQTPRYLIKTRGQQVTLSCSPISGHRSVSWYQQTPGQGLQFLFEYFSETQRNKGNFPGRFSGRQFSNSRSEMNVSTLELGDSALYLCASSFGGFGQPQHFGDGTRLSIL.

There are a few counts of this clonotype. J is TRBJ2-7 and V is TRBV24-1; 8 nucleotides match TRBD1. The V and J ends lost 1 base and 0 bases, in that order; junction bases with no gene match: 4. This CDR3 is 16 amino acids long. Germline V gene data show CDR1 as KGHDR and CDR2 as SFDVKD. DNA of the CDR3: TGTGCCACCAGTGATTTTGGGACAGGACTCTCCTACGAGCAGTACTTC. It translates to CATSDFGTGLSYEQYF.

A few counts support this clonotype. The chain recombines TRBV5-1 with TRBJ2-3, with TRBD2 identical over 13 bases. Germline V gene lookup returns CDR1 SGHRS and CDR2 YFSETQ. The V and J ends lost 2 bases and 4 bases, in that order; junction bases with no gene match: 7. The length of the CDR3 is 17 residues. The DNA of the CDR3 is TGCGCCAGCAGCTTCTCCACTAGCGGGAGGGGGGCAGATACGCAGTATTTT. Its protein product is CASSFSTSGRGADTQYF.

This clonotype was counted only a few times. The chain employs TRBV10-3 and TRBJ1-1, with 8 bases fitting TRBD1. The V and J ends lost 6 bases and 5 bases, in that order; junction bases with no gene match: 5. CDR3 size: 13 residues. CDR1 is ENHRY and CDR2 is SYGVKD in the germline V gene. The CDR3 region is CAISSTGGTEAFF. The CDR3 DNA is TGTGCCATCAGCTCAACAGGGGGGACTGAAGCTTTCTTT.

This clonotype was seen only a few times. The chain couples TRBV7-8 to TRBJ2-6; 12 bases agree with TRBD1. V shed 5 bases, J shed 1 base, and the junction held 6 bases outside the gene matches. This CDR3 region has 18 residues. Germline lookup yields CDR1 SGHVS and CDR2 FQNEAQ. CDR3 residues: CASSPGTGGSSGANVLTF. As DNA, the CDR3 is TGTGCCAGCAGCCCCGGGACAGGGGGCTCATCTGGGGCCAACGTCCTGACTTTC.

The rearrangement links TRBV20-1 to TRBJ2-1; no clear D gene. CDR1 and CDR2 (germline): DFQATT, SNEGSKA (reference sequence). CDR3 size: 13 residues. Trimming left V 0 bases short and J 6 bases short, with 9 bases between. The CDR3 reads CSARDRASNEQFF. The CDR3 DNA reads as TGCAGTGCTAGAGATCGAGCCTCCAATGAGCAGTTCTTC.

In this sample, this clonotype turned up a few times. As DNA, the CDR3 is TGTGCCAGCAGTTTCGGGAGGGAACGTGCAACTAATGAAAAACTGTTTTTT. Its translation: CASSFGRERATNEKLFF. The J gene is TRBJ1-4, the V gene TRBV12-3 or TRBV12-4; D remains ambiguous. V lost 3 bases and J 0 bases, leaving 14 bases between the germline ends. The CDR3 length is 17 residues.

This chain uses TRBV5-1 with TRBJ1-1; maybe TRBD1 (5 bases). Germline V CDR1 and CDR2: SGHRS, YFSETQ. V lost 0 bases, J lost 5 bases, and 11 bases lay in between. The CDR3 runs 14 residues. CDR3 DNA sequence: TGCGCCAGCAGCTTGGAGGTGGGGCTGACTGAAGCTTTCTTT. It translates to CASSLEVGLTEAFF. The full variable domain, its missing parts supplied by reference TRBV5-1 and TRBJ1-1, is KAGVTQTPRYLIKTRGQQVTLSCSPISGHRSVSWYQQTPGQGLQFLFEYFSETQRNKGNFPGRFSGRQFSNSRSEMNVSTLELGDSALYLCASSLEVGLTEAFFGQGTRLTVV.